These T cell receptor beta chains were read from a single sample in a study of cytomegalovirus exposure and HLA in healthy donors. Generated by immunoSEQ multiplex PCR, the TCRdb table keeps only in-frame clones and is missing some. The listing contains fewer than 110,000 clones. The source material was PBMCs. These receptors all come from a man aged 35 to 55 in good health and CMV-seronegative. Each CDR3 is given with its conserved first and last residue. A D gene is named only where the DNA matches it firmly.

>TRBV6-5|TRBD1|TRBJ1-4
TGTGCCAGCAGGGGACAGGGGGCAACTGAAAAACTGTTTTTT
CASRGQGATEKLFF
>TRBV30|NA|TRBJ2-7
TGTGCCTGGGGGAGGGGGTTCGACGAGCAGTACTTC
CAWGRGFDEQYF
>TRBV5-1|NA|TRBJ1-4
TGCGCCAGCAGCTTGGCAGGGCGAGGAACTAATGAAAAACTGTTTTTT
CASSLAGRGTNEKLFF
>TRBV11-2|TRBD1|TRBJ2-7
TGTGCCAGCAGCTTAACTTCGGGCCATACAGGGGGCGTTAATTACGAGCAGTACTTC
CASSLTSGHTGGVNYEQYF
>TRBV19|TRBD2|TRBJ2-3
TGTGCCAGTAGTAAATGGACTAGCGGGAGGGGAGATACGCAGTATTTT
CASSKWTSGRGDTQYF
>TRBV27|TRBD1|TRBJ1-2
TGTGCCAGCAGCGGACAGGGGGCGCGTGGCTACACCTTC
CASSGQGARGYTF
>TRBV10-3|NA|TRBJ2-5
TGTGCCATCAGTGAGTTACGGGGGATCCAAGAGACCCAGTACTTC
CAISELRGIQETQYF
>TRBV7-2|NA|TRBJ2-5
TGTGCCAGCAGCTTGGACGGGAGAGAGACCCAGTACTTC
CASSLDGRETQYF
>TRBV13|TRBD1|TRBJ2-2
TGTGCCAGCGGACAGGGAAACACCGGGGAGCTGTTTTTT
CASGQGNTGELFF
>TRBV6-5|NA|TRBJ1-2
TGTGCCAGCAGAGAACAGGGCGTTAGTGGCTACACCTTC
CASREQGVSGYTF
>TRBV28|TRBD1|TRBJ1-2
TGTGCCAGCAGCTTAACCGGGACAGTGAGTGGCTACACCTTC
CASSLTGTVSGYTF
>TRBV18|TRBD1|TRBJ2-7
TGTGCCAGCTCACCGAAACAGGGGAACGAGCAGTACTTC
CASSPKQGNEQYF
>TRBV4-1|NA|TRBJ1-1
TGCGCCAGCAGCCAAGAAGGCCTGGGGGGTGAAGCTTTCTTT
CASSQEGLGGEAFF
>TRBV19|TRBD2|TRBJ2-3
TGTGCCAGTAGTCAAATCGGCCCAATAGCGGGACACCTTGCGGCAGATACGCAGTATTTT
CASSQIGPIAGHLAADTQYF
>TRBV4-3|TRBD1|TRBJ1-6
TGCGCCAGCAGGGTAAAAGGGACAGGCCACTACCCCCTCCACTTT
CASRVKGTGHYPLHF
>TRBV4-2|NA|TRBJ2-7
TGTGCCAGCAGCCAAGAACGTGGTCAGGGATTCTCCTACGAGCAGTACTTC
CASSQERGQGFSYEQYF
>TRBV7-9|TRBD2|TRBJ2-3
TGTGCCAGCAGCCCCAGGACTAGCGGGGGTTCTAGCACAGATACGCAGTATTTT
CASSPRTSGGSSTDTQYF
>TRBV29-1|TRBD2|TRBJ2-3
TGCAGCGCAAGGGGTCTAGCGGGATCTACGGATACGCAGTATTTT
CSARGLAGSTDTQYF
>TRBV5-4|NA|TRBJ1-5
TGTGCCAGCAGCTTGGGTCGGGGGAATAGCAATCAGCCCCAGCATTTT
CASSLGRGNSNQPQHF
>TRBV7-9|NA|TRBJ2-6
TGTGCCAGCAGCTTCGGAGGGGGGGGCGCTGGGGCCAACGTCCTGACTTTC
CASSFGGGGAGANVLTF
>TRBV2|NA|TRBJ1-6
TGTGCCACCCAGGGATCTTATAATTCACCCCTCCACTTT
CATQGSYNSPLHF
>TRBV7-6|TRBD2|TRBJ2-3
TGTGCCAGCAGTTGGACTAGCGGGAGTGCGAGCACAGATACGCAGTATTTT
CASSWTSGSASTDTQYF
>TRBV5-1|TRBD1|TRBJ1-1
TGCGCCAGCAGCAGAGAGGGGGCGTACGGTGAAGCTTTCTTT
CASSREGAYGEAFF
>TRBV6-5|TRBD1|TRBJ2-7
TGTGCCAGCAGCTTTACAGGGGGCCGCTACGAGCAGTACTTC
CASSFTGGRYEQYF
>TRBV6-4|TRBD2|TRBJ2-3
TGTGCCAGCAGTGACTCGATAGCGGGAGGGACAGATACGCAGTATTTT
CASSDSIAGGTDTQYF
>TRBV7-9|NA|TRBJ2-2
TGTGCCAGCAGCTTAGTATCAGCGGGCACCGGGGAGCTGTTTTTT
CASSLVSAGTGELFF
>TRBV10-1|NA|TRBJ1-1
TGCGCCAGCAGTGACCCTCTGGCGGGCGAAGCTTTCTTT
CASSDPLAGEAFF
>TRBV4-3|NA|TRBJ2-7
TGCGCCAGCAGCCAAGATAGGGGAATGGCATCCTACGAGCAGTACTTC
CASSQDRGMASYEQYF
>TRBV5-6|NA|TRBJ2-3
TGTGCCAGCAGCTTTCTCGGGACAGATACGCAGTATTTT
CASSFLGTDTQYF
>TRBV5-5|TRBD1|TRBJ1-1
TGTGCCAGCAGCCGCGAGACAGGGGCGAACACTGAAGCTTTCTTT
CASSRETGANTEAFF
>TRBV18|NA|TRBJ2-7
TGTGCCAGCTCCCCTGGGGGAGGTGACGAGCAGTACTTC
CASSPGGGDEQYF
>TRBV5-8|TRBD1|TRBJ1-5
TGTGCCAGCAGCTGGGACAGGGTCCGCAATCAGCCCCAGCATTTT
CASSWDRVRNQPQHF
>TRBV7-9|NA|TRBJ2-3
TGTGCCAGCAGCTTAGCGATCCTATTCACAGATACGCAGTATTTT
CASSLAILFTDTQYF
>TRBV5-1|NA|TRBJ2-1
TGCGCCAGCAGCACGGTCCCTAACTCCTACAATGAGCAGTTCTTC
CASSTVPNSYNEQFF
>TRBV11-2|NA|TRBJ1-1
TGTGCCAGCAGCTTATACGGGAAGGGCACTGAAGCTTTCTTT
CASSLYGKGTEAFF
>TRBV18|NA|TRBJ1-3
TGTGCCAGCTCACCTCCAGGGTCGATGTCTGGAAACACCATATATTTT
CASSPPGSMSGNTIYF
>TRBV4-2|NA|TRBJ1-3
TGTGCCAGCAGCCAAGATCGGGGCGGGGGTTCCGGAAACACCATATATTTT
CASSQDRGGGSGNTIYF
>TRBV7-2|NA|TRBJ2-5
TGTGCCAGCAGCTTAGCTGTGAGGGATGGGGAGACCCAGTACTTC
CASSLAVRDGETQYF
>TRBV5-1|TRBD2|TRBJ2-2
TGCGCCAGCGGAGGGGAGCGGGGCACCGGGGAGCTGTTTTTT
CASGGERGTGELFF